The sequence of this T cell receptor beta chain was determined in a study of T cell responses to AZD1222 COVID-19 vaccine (dated by TCRdb to the early 2020s). Notes on the research overall: A total of over 230 trial participants underwent TCR sequencing, of whom roughly 210 received two doses of AZD1222 and some 26 received two doses of the MenACWY control vaccine. Trial participants were enrolled into age subgroups of 18-55, 56-69 and 70-plus years, which contained approximately 150, 30 and 60 TCR-sequenced participants, respectively. Here is what the overall study found, with its caveats: CD4 TCRs associated with the vaccine covered the entire spike protein, and the dominant responses were in regions 160-218 and 743-854. Because no samples from the day 14 peak response were available, repertoires could be characterized only after the peak T cell response. Conclusions about previously exposed vaccinees were limited because only six AZD1222 recipients were SARS-CoV-2 seropositive at baseline. After two AZD1222 doses, spike-specific TCR breadth and depth were significantly higher than at day 0 and than in MenACWY recipients. In the small 56-69-year group, the increase in depth fell short of significance, most likely because of low power. Participants were mostly white British and included more females than males, and it was suggested by the authors that clonal diversity may have been underestimated. Reportedly, close to half of the unique spike-specific TCRs recognized epitopes lying outside the regions that are mutated in the B.1.351 and B.1.1.7 variants.

As concerns this clone: Its antigen is currently not known. No per-base quality is available; no much larger clone lies one base away.

According to the study, the label for this sample's time point signals: about 28 days (+/-7) after the second vaccine dose. AZD1222 recipients with second doses at about 4 weeks or about 12 weeks were pooled, because spike-specific TCR depth and breadth did not differ between schedules. Samples from vaccinated people were obtained from the UK trials COV001 and COV002, which included a single-blind randomized controlled phase 2/3 trial of AZD1222 (ChAdOx1 nCoV-19) in healthy adults. Trial participant PBMC samples were collected at day 0 and day 28 after the second dose for TCRbeta chain sequencing. Cut back by 7 bases and 0 bases, the V and J ends lie 19 bases apart. Spanning cysteine to phenylalanine, the CDR3 consists of 17 amino acids. Of the read, only the CDR3 DNA is kept; its 51 bases are in frame from base 1. CDR1 is given as MDHEN and CDR2 as SYDVKM, both from the germline V gene. The CDR3 regions of human TCRbeta chains were analyzed by immunosequencing. Per the original workflow: Repertoire TCRs were checked for matches against a reference library of SARS-CoV-2-specific TCRs that had been generated using the MIRA antigen-specificity platform. Breadth meant the fraction of unique TCRs that were SARS-CoV-2-associated, whereas depth meant the fraction of total T cells that were SARS-CoV-2-associated. Using the MIRA data, each spike-specific TCR was mapped to the spike region that the TCR reacts to and placed in a CD4 or CD8 class. Log10-transformed breadth and depth values were compared by one-way ANOVA with Sidak's multiple comparisons tests. TCRdb retrieved this table from immuneACCESS and kept in-frame rearrangements only. Not all clones are present; in checked studies, unresolved V genes account for under half, and no reason is known for the remainder. The V and J calls and clone size come from that table; D and trimming were worked out from the DNA. Recorded for this sample are more than 80,000 clones; 75% to 95% of them occurred a single time. In total, the top ten clones hold less than 35% of the sample.

The chain is assembled from TRBV28 and TRBJ2-1; the D gene is perhaps TRBD2, from 6 matching bases. The TCR originated in an adult who received the AZD1222 COVID-19 vaccine. This specimen was peripheral blood, taken 28 days after the second AZD1222 dose. The DNA reads TGTGCCAGCACCCCCGGGGGAGCGGTCTCCTCCTACAATGAGCAGTTCTTC. The resulting protein is CASTPGGAVSSYNEQFF.